This entry lists 30 T cell receptor beta chains sequenced from one sample in a study of blood T cell repertoires in COVID-19. Assay: immunoSEQ multiplex PCR; the TCRdb copy retains only in-frame clones and omits some. The sample has over 200,000 clones; about 90% are singletons. The sequenced material came from peripheral blood. The receptors derive from a person in their late teens or twenties with COVID-19, enrolled during active disease.

The chain joins TRBV6-5 to TRBJ2-5; D is perhaps TRBD2 (5 bases). Germline CDR1 and CDR2: MNHEY and SVGAGI. V gave up 6 bases and J gave up 5 bases, with 16 bases separating them. The CDR3 runs to 14 residues. As DNA, the CDR3 is TGTGCCAGCAGCCAAGCCTGGACTTCTGAGACCCAGTACTTC. Translation: CASSQAWTSETQYF.

This clone showed up just once. The rearrangement uses TRBV19 and TRBJ2-5; unclear D gene. CDR1 is LNHDA and CDR2 is SQIVND in the germline V gene (reference sequence). The germline V and J ends were trimmed by 3 bases and 5 bases, with 7 bases remaining between them. This CDR3 region has 12 residues. CDR3 bases: TGTGCCAGTAGTATTGAGAAGGAGACCCAGTACTTC. Amino acid sequence: CASSIEKETQYF.

The chain recombines TRBV19 with TRBJ1-1; perhaps TRBD1 as D (6 bases). The V end lost 7 bases, the J end lost 4 bases, and 16 bases lay between the germline ends. Germline lookup yields CDR1 LNHDA and CDR2 SQIVND (reference sequence). The CDR3 has 14 residues. The CDR3, as DNA: TGTGCCAGTACTACCATTGAGGGGGTCACTGAAGCTTTCTTT. Translated: CASTTIEGVTEAFF.

CDR3: CASSEDGGYGELFF. The CDR3 bases are TGTGCCAGCAGTGAAGACGGGGGGTACGGGGAGCTGTTTTTT. The J gene is TRBJ2-2, the V gene TRBV2, with 7 bases that match TRBD2. Germline lookup yields CDR1 SNHLY and CDR2 FYNNEI. V was pared by 1 base and J by 7 bases, with 3 bases of the junction left unmatched. The CDR3 extends over 14 amino acids. The variable domain in full, with the rest retrieved from reference TRBV2 and TRBJ2-2, is EPEVTQTPSHQVTQMGQEVILRCVPISNHLYFYWYRQILGQKVEFLVSFYNNEISEKSEIFDDQFSVERPDGSNFTLKIRSTKLEDSAMYFCASSEDGGYGELFFGEGSRLTVL.

The chain joins TRBV7-9 to TRBJ2-5; 8 bases match TRBD2. The germline V gene encodes CDR1 SEHNR and CDR2 FQNEAQ (reference sequence). The CDR3 extends over 15 amino acids. Unmatched junction bases numbered 1, after V lost 0 bases and J lost 1 base. CDR3 sequence: CASSLALAGQETQYF. The DNA of the CDR3 is TGTGCCAGCAGCTTAGCGCTAGCGGGCCAAGAGACCCAGTACTTC.

Written as DNA, the CDR3 is TGCGCCAGCAGCCAACTCACAGGGGGGATCCTGGATGAGCAGTTCTTC. Translated: CASSQLTGGILDEQFF. J is TRBJ2-1 and V is TRBV4-1; 8 nucleotides match TRBD1. Trimming at V came to 2 bases and at J to 8 bases, leaving 11 bases not matched to a gene. Germline V lookup: CDR1 MGHRA, CDR2 YSYEKL. CDR3 length: 16 amino acids.

Comments on this clone: A junction end diverges from the germline sequence, so it may reflect a read error. This chain joins TRBV7-7 and TRBJ2-5; 9 bases align to TRBD2. This CDR3 has 14 residues. Germline V lookup: CDR1 SSHAT, CDR2 FNYEAQ (reference sequence). The CDR3 region has the DNA TGTGCTAGCAGCTTAGGTGGGACTAGCCAGACCCAGTACTTC. Translation: CASSLGGTSQTQYF.

This chain uses TRBV28 with TRBJ2-1, with 13 bases that match TRBD2. The CDR3 is 15 amino acids. Trimming removed 3 bases from V and 7 bases from J; junction bases left unmatched: 3. The germline gives CDR1 MDHEN, CDR2 SYDVKM. The CDR3 reads CASSFPTSGRNEQFF. CDR3 in DNA: TGTGCCAGCAGTTTCCCGACTAGCGGGAGGAATGAGCAGTTCTTC.

The chain uses TRBV3-1 (or the pseudogene TRBV3-2) and TRBJ2-3; 7 bases match TRBD2. V trimming: 4 bases; J trimming: 5 bases; junction bases outside the gene matches: 12. The germline gives CDR1 LGHDT, CDR2 YNNKEL (reference sequence). The length of the CDR3 is 16 residues. The CDR3 sequence is CASSPTSAGTEDTQYF. CDR3 nucleotide sequence: TGTGCCAGCAGCCCCACTTCAGCGGGAACGGAAGATACGCAGTATTTT.

The gene calls are TRBV23-1 and TRBJ2-7, with D unresolved. TRBV23-1 is designated an ORF whose function remains uncertain. The germline V and J ends were trimmed by 3 bases and 4 bases, with 7 bases remaining between them. CDR3 length: 12 amino acids. The CDR3 protein is CASSQRRYEQYF. The CDR3 DNA reads TGCGCCAGCAGTCAGCGGAGATACGAGCAGTACTTC.

This rearrangement joins TRBV9 to TRBJ2-2, with 15 nucleotides matching TRBD2. This CDR3 has 20 amino acids. V shed 1 base and J 0 bases; nucleotides not matched to a gene: 7. Germline V gives CDR1 SGDLS, CDR2 YYNGEE. The CDR3 is CASSVRPGLAGGTNTGELFF. DNA of the CDR3: TGTGCCAGCAGCGTAAGACCGGGACTAGCGGGAGGCACGAACACCGGGGAGCTGTTTTTT.

This clone was picked up one time. The gene calls are TRBV9 and TRBJ2-7, with a weak D call TRBD2 (5 bases). V was pared by 4 bases and J by 2 bases, with 19 bases between. This CDR3 is built from 16 residues. Germline V lookup: CDR1 SGDLS, CDR2 YYNGEE. CDR3 nucleotides: TGTGCCAGCAGCAGTAGTAGCCGGACTCCGACCTACGAGCAGTACTTC. As protein: CASSSSSRTPTYEQYF.

The rearrangement uses TRBV9 and TRBJ2-7; 8 bases align to TRBD1. With V trimmed by 3 bases and J by 0 bases, 5 bases remained unmatched. Germline V gene sequence: CDR1 SGDLS, CDR2 YYNGEE. This CDR3 comprises 15 residues. The CDR3 loop reads CASSADRDSSYEQYF. Written as DNA, the CDR3 is TGTGCCAGCAGCGCGGACAGGGACAGCTCCTACGAGCAGTACTTC.

The rearrangement links TRBV5-8 to TRBJ2-7; 11 positions match TRBD2. CDR3 length: 15 amino acids. The germline V gene encodes CDR1 SGHTS and CDR2 YDEGEE. Trimming cost V 4 bases and J 0 bases; bases outside gene matches: 3. CDR3 DNA: TGTGCCAGCAGCCCGACTAGCGGGACCTCCTACGAGCAGTACTTC. Protein product: CASSPTSGTSYEQYF.

The chain employs TRBV6-1 and TRBJ2-2; 7 nucleotides line up with TRBD2. The CDR3 runs 15 residues. V shed 2 bases, J shed 7 bases, and the junction held 7 bases outside the gene matches. CDR1 and CDR2 (germline): MNHNS, SASEGT. The CDR3 DNA reads as TGTGCCAGCAGTGAATGGGGGGGTTGGGACGGGGAGCTGTTTTTT. Residues: CASSEWGGWDGELFF.

The genes are TRBV19 and TRBJ1-6, with 9 nucleotides matching TRBD1. This CDR3 has 16 amino acids. Germline V gene lookup returns CDR1 LNHDA and CDR2 SQIVND (reference sequence). With 6 bases clipped from V and 7 bases from J, the junction kept 10 bases outside the gene matches. CDR3 nucleotide sequence: TGTGCCAGTAGCCGGAGGACAGGGGTCAGCAATTCACCCCTCCACTTT. It translates to CASSRRTGVSNSPLHF. The full variable domain, its missing parts supplied by reference TRBV19 and TRBJ1-6, is DGGITQSPKYLFRKEGQNVTLSCEQNLNHDAMYWYRQDPGQGLRLIYYSQIVNDFQKGDIAEGYSVSREKKESFPLTVTSAQKNPTAFYLCASSRRTGVSNSPLHFGNGTRLTVT.

In the case of this clone: At the DNA level, this CDR3 is encoded by other sequences in the same sample as well. This chain links TRBV11-2 with TRBJ2-7, with 8 bases identical to TRBD1. The J segment lost 0 bases and the V segment lost 3 bases, leaving 1 base of the junction unmatched. Germline CDR1 SGHAT, CDR2 FQNNGV. There are 14 residues in the CDR3. DNA for the CDR3: TGTGCCAGCAGCTTCGGACAGGGCTCCTACGAGCAGTACTTC. Its translation is CASSFGQGSYEQYF.

V gene TRBV2 combines with J gene TRBJ1-1; D is possibly TRBD1 (5 bases). The CDR3 length is 13 residues. From germline, CDR1 is SNHLY and CDR2 FYNNEI. V lost 7 bases and J 1 base, leaving 10 bases between the germline ends. The CDR3 DNA reads TGTGCCAGCAAGACCGACAGGAACACTGAAGCTTTCTTT. Encoded protein: CASKTDRNTEAFF.

The chain combines TRBV5-4 with TRBJ1-4; no reliable D call. There are 15 residues in the CDR3. The germline V gene encodes CDR1 SGHNT and CDR2 YYREEE (reference sequence). V was pared by 0 bases and J by 0 bases, with 6 bases between. CDR3 amino acids: CASSLGEATNEKLFF. CDR3 in DNA: TGTGCCAGCAGCTTGGGAGAAGCAACTAATGAAAAACTGTTTTTT.

The chain employs TRBV7-8 and TRBJ1-2, with unresolved D. The CDR3 length is 14 residues. Trimming took 0 bases from V and 2 from J, leaving 7 bases between them. The V gene's germline CDR1 is SGHVS and CDR2 FQNEAQ. The CDR3 sequence: CASSLAHLNYGYTF. Here the CDR3 DNA reads TGTGCCAGCAGCTTAGCGCACCTAAACTATGGCTACACCTTC.

The chain couples TRBV19 to TRBJ1-1; 8 nucleotides match TRBD1. Germline-derived CDR1 and CDR2 are LNHDA and SQIVND (reference sequence). The CDR3 totals 15 residues. Trimming cost V 6 bases and J 3 bases; bases outside gene matches: 9. For the CDR3, the DNA is TGTGCCAGTAGCCGGGACAGGCCGCCGTACACTGAAGCTTTCTTT. Its translation is CASSRDRPPYTEAFF.

V usage is TRBV28 and J usage is TRBJ2-3; a weak D match, TRBD2 (6 bases). The CDR3 is 15 residues long. The germline CDR1 and CDR2 sequences are MDHEN and SYDVKM. V was shortened by 6 bases and J by 1 base, with 14 bases between the two germline ends. CDR3 protein: CASRVLASGTDTQYF. The CDR3 DNA sequence: TGTGCCAGCAGGGTTTTGGCTAGCGGCACAGATACGCAGTATTTT.

The chain is built from TRBV9 and TRBJ1-1; unclear D gene. This CDR3 contains 13 residues. The germline CDR1 and CDR2 sequences are SGDLS and YYNGEE. V was cut by 0 bases and J by 3 bases, with 6 bases left in between. As DNA, the CDR3 is TGTGCCAGCAGCGTAGGGTCGGACACTGAAGCTTTCTTT. This gives the protein CASSVGSDTEAFF.

This clone was picked up one time. The J gene is TRBJ1-1, the V gene TRBV10-3; possibly TRBD1 for D (5 bases). The CDR3 is 12 amino acids. Germline-derived CDR1 and CDR2 are ENHRY and SYGVKD. The V end was cut by 4 bases, the J end by 5 bases, with 8 bases between. The chain's CDR3 is CAISGEGTEAFF. The CDR3 DNA follows: TGTGCCATCAGTGGGGAGGGGACTGAAGCTTTCTTT.

This clone was recorded once. This rearrangement joins TRBV28 to TRBJ1-2; a weak D match, TRBD1 (5 bases). The CDR3 extends over 15 amino acids. V was pared by 5 bases and J by 4 bases, with 17 bases between. The germline V gene encodes CDR1 MDHEN and CDR2 SYDVKM. The CDR3 bases are TGTGCCAGCAGTCCGCATATTGCAGGGCTCTATGGCTACACCTTC. It translates to CASSPHIAGLYGYTF.

The chain has TRBV30 and TRBJ2-3, with D unclear. Germline CDR1 reads GTSNPN; CDR2 reads SVGIG (reference sequence). The CDR3 is made up of 15 amino acids. The V end lost 3 bases, the J end lost 2 bases, and 15 bases lay between the germline ends. The CDR3 DNA is TGTGCCTGGAGCCCACTCCGTGTAATCACAGATACGCAGTATTTT. Protein sequence: CAWSPLRVITDTQYF.

The genes are TRBV24-1 and TRBJ2-5; possibly TRBD2 for D (6 bases). V lost 7 bases, J lost 2 bases, and 10 bases lay in between. CDR1 and CDR2 (germline): KGHDR, SFDVKD. This CDR3 has 13 residues. The CDR3 DNA sequence: TGTGCCACCAGCGAGGGACTGCAAGAGACCCAGTACTTC. It encodes CATSEGLQETQYF.

The V and J genes are TRBV21-1 and TRBJ1-6; TRBD1, the table's D call, lacks a check against the DNA. TRBV21-1 is a recognized pseudogene. CDR3 length equals 18 residues. CDR3 sequence reads: CASSAPGTLKLRNEALHF. The CDR3 bases are TGTGCCAGCAGCGCCCCCGGGACACTTAAATTGAGAAATGAGGCCCTCCACTTT.

V and J are TRBV7-7 and TRBJ2-7; TRBD1 agrees at 9 bases. CDR1 and CDR2 (germline): SSHAT, FNYEAQ (reference sequence). V was pared by 1 base and J by 6 bases, with 1 base of the junction left unmatched. The CDR3 has 13 residues. The CDR3 sequence: CASSLDRGREQYF. The CDR3 DNA reads TGTGCCAGCAGCTTAGACAGGGGGCGCGAGCAGTACTTC.

This clone has just one count. The CDR3 DNA sequence: TGTGCCAGTAGAACCGGGAGAAGCCTCGAAAAACTGTTTTTT. It codes for CASRTGRSLEKLFF. The chain couples TRBV19 to TRBJ1-4; D unclear. From germline, CDR1 is LNHDA and CDR2 SQIVND (reference sequence). Deletions cut 6 bases from V and 8 bases from J, with 16 bases between. This CDR3 region has 14 residues.